Shown below are 30 T cell receptor beta chains from a single sample sequenced in a study of T cell repertoires in cytomegalovirus infection. TCRdb used MiXCR to reprocess the reads, holding one entry per CDR3 protein. The repertoire holds roughly 630,000 distinct CDR3 sequences, with more than 20% as singletons. Input material: CD8+ T cells from PBMCs. The receptor source for this set is a human donor in good health (CMV status not recorded). Some clones in this sample may be carry-over from other donors' samples.

This clonotype was detected only a few times. The chain has TRBV7-9 and TRBJ2-1; the match to TRBD2 covers 8 bases. Germline-derived CDR1 and CDR2 are SEHNR and FQNEAQ (reference sequence). This CDR3 comprises 15 residues. V was clipped by 1 base and J by 7 bases; unmatched bases: 6. DNA for the CDR3: TGTGCCAGCAGCTTAGAGTGGGGCGGGGGGAATGAGCAGTTCTTC. Its translation: CASSLEWGGGNEQFF.

This clonotype was found a few times. The CDR3 coding sequence is TGTGCCAGCAGTTTGCGCGGATACCAGCCCCAGCATTTT. Its translation: CASSLRGYQPQHF. J is TRBJ1-5 and V is TRBV12-3 or TRBV12-4; D gene unclear. V gave up 3 bases and J gave up 7 bases, with 10 bases separating them. The CDR3 is 13 amino acids.

This clonotype was seen only a few times. The J gene is TRBJ2-1, the V gene TRBV14; TRBD2 is a possible D gene (5 bases). The CDR3 sequence is 17 residues long. Trimming removed 3 bases from V and 8 bases from J, with 23 bases in between. Germline V gives CDR1 SGHDN, CDR2 FVKESK. The CDR3 DNA is TGTGCCAGCAGCCAGGAAAAAGAGCGGCCCCTCCGGGATGAGCAGTTCTTC. Translated: CASSQEKERPLRDEQFF.

The chain is built from TRBV19 and TRBJ2-1, with 10 bases fitting TRBD2. Germline V CDR1 and CDR2: LNHDA, SQIVND (reference sequence). CDR3 length: 17 amino acids. V shed 3 bases, J shed 6 bases, and the junction held 11 bases outside the gene matches. The CDR3 region is CASSMNGLAGAINEQFF. CDR3 DNA: TGTGCCAGTAGTATGAATGGGCTAGCGGGGGCTATCAATGAGCAGTTCTTC.

This clonotype was detected only once. The J gene is TRBJ2-2, the V gene TRBV29-1, with 8 bases matching TRBD2. The germline V gene encodes CDR1 SQVTM and CDR2 ANQGSEA. The CDR3 is made up of 16 amino acids. The junction had 7 bases not matched to a gene; V was cut back by 0 bases and J by 4 bases. The CDR3 sequence is CSVEDGQRGFTGELFF. The CDR3 DNA reads as TGCAGCGTTGAAGACGGGCAGCGGGGGTTCACCGGGGAGCTGTTTTTT.

This clonotype was picked up many times. The rearrangement uses TRBV7-6 and TRBJ2-3; either TRBD1 or TRBD2 may fit D (6 bases each). The CDR3 is 14 amino acids. Germline V gene data show CDR1 as SGHVS and CDR2 as FNYEAQ. Between the trimmed V and J ends, which lost 7 bases and 5 bases, there was a span of 16 bases. In DNA, the CDR3 is TGTGCCAGCAATCTGAAAGGGGGAGGAGATACGCAGTATTTT. Encoded protein: CASNLKGGGDTQYF. The full variable domain, in which reference TRBV7-6 and TRBJ2-3 provide the parts outside the CDR3, is GAGVSQSPRYKVTKRGQDVALRCDPISGHVSLYWYRQALGQGPEFLTYFNYEAQQDKSGLPNDRFSAERPEGSISTLTIQRTEQRDSAMYRCASNLKGGGDTQYFGPGTRLTVL.

This chain joins TRBV7-9 and TRBJ1-3; D remains unclear. The CDR3 runs to 15 residues. CDR1 and CDR2 (germline): SEHNR, FQNEAQ (reference sequence). Trimming left V 5 bases short and J 0 bases short, with 11 bases between. The CDR3 loop is CASSQGSVSGNTIYF. CDR3 coding DNA: TGTGCCAGCAGCCAAGGGTCCGTCTCTGGAAACACCATATATTTT. Full variable domain (rest looked up from reference TRBV7-9 and TRBJ1-3): DTGVSQNPRHKITKRGQNVTFRCDPISEHNRLYWYRQTLGQGPEFLTYFQNEAQLEKSRLLSDRFSAERPKGSFSTLEIQRTEQGDSAMYLCASSQGSVSGNTIYFGEGSWLTVV.

This sequence joins TRBV4-3 and TRBJ1-2; no reliable D call. The ends were cut back, 0 bases at V and 3 bases at J, with 17 bases in the middle. The germline gives CDR1 LGHNA, CDR2 YSLEER. The CDR3 is 17 residues long. CDR3 DNA: TGCGCCAGCAGCCAAGACGAGATAGGGTCTTCGTACTATGGCTACACCTTC. It codes for CASSQDEIGSSYYGYTF.

The sample holds many counts of this clonotype. The J gene is TRBJ2-7, the V gene TRBV7-9; 7 nucleotides agree with TRBD2. This CDR3 contains 14 residues. Germline loops: CDR1 SEHNR, CDR2 FQNEAQ (reference sequence). V lost 5 bases and J lost 3; bases outside the gene matches: 7. The CDR3: CASSGGAGNYEQYF. As DNA, the CDR3 is TGTGCCAGCAGCGGGGGAGCGGGGAACTACGAGCAGTACTTC.

This clonotype was recorded at least ten times. This chain uses TRBV7-2 with TRBJ2-7; D gene ambiguous. Germline CDR1 and CDR2: SGHTA and FQGNSA. The CDR3 covers 13 residues. Trimming took off 1 base at V and 1 base at J, with 5 bases between the two ends. The CDR3 here is CASSLGKSYEQYV. Here the CDR3 DNA reads TGTGCCAGCAGCTTAGGGAAGTCCTACGAGCAGTACGTC.

In regard to this clonotype: A single base separates this from a much larger clone, so it may be a read error. Lacking the conserved final phenylalanine or tryptophan, this CDR3 likely reflects a read error. For the CDR3, the DNA is TGTGCCAGCAGCTCTCCAACAGGGGCCGGGAATGAGCAGTTCTCC. It specifies CASSSPTGAGNEQFS. V is TRBV7-6 and J is TRBJ2-1; 7 positions agree with TRBD1. Trimming at V came to 4 bases and at J to 7 bases, leaving 10 bases not matched to a gene. Germline V gives CDR1 SGHVS, CDR2 FNYEAQ. The CDR3 is 15 residues long.

Concerning this clonotype itself: A much more abundant neighbour one base away suggests this may be a read error. The chain is built from TRBV7-3 and TRBJ1-1; the D is unclear. Germline loops: CDR1 SGHTA, CDR2 FQGTGA. With 4 bases removed from V and 3 bases from J, the gap between germline ends came to 9 bases. The CDR3 extends over 13 amino acids. The CDR3 spells CASSSPEDTEAFF. The CDR3 region has the DNA TGTGCCAGCAGCTCACCCGAGGACACTGAAGCTTTCTTT.

Many counts were recorded for this clonotype. This sequence joins TRBV7-2 and TRBJ2-5; TRBD2 matches 7 bases. The CDR3 is 16 amino acids. The trim removed 2 bases at V and 0 bases at J, leaving 6 bases unmatched. CDR1 and CDR2 from the germline V gene are SGHTA and FQGNSA. CDR3 nucleotide sequence: TGTGCCAGCAGCTTAAACTGGCGGGGGAACCAAGAGACCCAGTACTTC. Its translation: CASSLNWRGNQETQYF.

This clonotype was picked up a small number of times. The V call is TRBV6-5, the J call TRBJ1-1, with TRBD1 matching over 10 bases. The J segment lost 3 bases and the V segment lost 5 bases, leaving 6 bases of the junction unmatched. The CDR3 runs to 15 residues. Looked up from germline, CDR1 is MNHEY and CDR2 is SVGAGI. The CDR3 DNA follows: TGTGCCAGCAGTACCCGACAGGGGGCAGACACTGAAGCTTTCTTT. Its translation is CASSTRQGADTEAFF.

The table lists this clonotype with a few counts. In nucleotides, the CDR3 is TGTGCCAGCAGCCAAAGACGTGGAGTTGGGGAGACCCAGTACTTC. This sequence encodes CASSQRRGVGETQYF. The chain has TRBV14 and TRBJ2-5; D not certain. The CDR3 runs 15 residues. The V end was cut by 2 bases, the J end by 5 bases, with 15 bases between. Looked up from germline, CDR1 is SGHDN and CDR2 is FVKESK.

This clonotype has more than one count but fewer than ten. The rearrangement uses TRBV28 and TRBJ2-7; no clear D gene. V lost 4 bases to trimming and J lost 4 bases, with 11 bases between them. This CDR3 comprises 13 residues. Germline assignment: CDR1 MDHEN and CDR2 SYDVKM. The CDR3 protein is CASSSPVLYEQYV. Written as DNA, the CDR3 is TGTGCCAGCAGTTCTCCGGTCCTTTACGAGCAGTACGTC.

This clonotype was detected a few times. This rearrangement joins TRBV5-5 to TRBJ1-5; a weak D match, TRBD1 (5 bases). This CDR3 contains 18 residues. With 4 bases removed from V and 3 bases from J, the gap between germline ends came to 23 bases. Germline values: CDR1 SGHKS, CDR2 YYEKEE (reference sequence). The CDR3, as DNA: TGTGCCAGCAGCCTGTGGCTTACGACGGGGCCGAACAATCAGCCCCAGCATTTT. This gives the protein CASSLWLTTGPNNQPQHF.

The CDR3, as DNA: TGCAGTGCTAGAGCCGGGGGCAGGGGTGAAAAACTGTTTTTT. Protein sequence: CSARAGGRGEKLFF. V is TRBV20-1 and J is TRBJ1-4; the D gene is possibly TRBD1 (6 bases). V lost 1 base to trimming and J lost 7 bases, with 13 bases between them. The CDR3 is 14 amino acids. The germline gives CDR1 DFQATT, CDR2 SNEGSKA (reference sequence).

This clonotype has more than one count but fewer than ten. The chain couples TRBV7-8 to TRBJ2-7, with a weak D call TRBD2 (6 bases). The V gene's germline CDR1 is SGHVS and CDR2 FQNEAQ. Trimming left V 5 bases short and J 4 bases short, with 18 bases between. This CDR3 has 15 amino acids. The CDR3 loop reads CASSPPGTGGYEQYF. In nucleotides, the CDR3 is TGTGCCAGCAGCCCACCCGGGACTGGAGGATACGAGCAGTACTTC.

The sample holds a few counts of this clonotype. The chain couples TRBV3-1 to TRBJ1-5; 8 bases are a match to TRBD1. V gave up 4 bases and J gave up 6 bases; unmatched junction bases: 8. Per germline, CDR1 LGHDT and CDR2 YNNKEL (reference sequence). This CDR3 spans 15 amino acids. The CDR3: CASSLDREEGQPQHF. The CDR3 DNA is TGTGCCAGCAGCCTGGACAGGGAAGAAGGTCAGCCCCAGCATTTT.

V gene TRBV14 combines with J gene TRBJ1-5; a possible D gene is TRBD1 (5 bases). The CDR3 extends over 16 amino acids. V lost 4 bases and J 2 bases, leaving 15 bases between the germline ends. Germline CDR1 SGHDN, CDR2 FVKESK. The CDR3 DNA reads TGTGCCAGCAGCCTTGAACGGGGGATGGGCAATCAGCCCCAGCATTTT. Protein: CASSLERGMGNQPQHF.

This clonotype has a count of ten or more. The chain is built from TRBV12-3 or TRBV12-4 and TRBJ1-4; 8 bases fit TRBD1. This CDR3 contains 16 residues. V was clipped by 2 bases and J by 2 bases; unmatched bases: 4. The CDR3 bases are TGTGCCAGCAGTTTACAGGGGGCCTGGACTAATGAAAAACTGTTTTTT. Amino acid sequence: CASSLQGAWTNEKLFF.

The V and J genes are TRBV4-2 and TRBJ1-2; D remains unclear. Per the germline V gene, CDR1 is LGHNA and CDR2 is YNFKEQ. V was trimmed by 3 bases and J by 2 bases, leaving 13 bases between them. The CDR3 is 15 residues long. CDR3 loop: CASSHARTKNYGYTF. For the CDR3, the DNA is TGTGCCAGCAGCCATGCTCGGACCAAGAACTATGGCTACACCTTC.

This clonotype has ten or more counts. V and J are TRBV7-2 and TRBJ2-7; D unresolved. Germline V gives CDR1 SGHTA, CDR2 FQGNSA. The length of the CDR3 is 13 residues. Trimming stripped 1 base from V and 3 bases from J, with 7 bases between. DNA for the CDR3: TGTGCCAGCAGCTTAGAAGCGATCTACGAGCAGTACTTC. Its protein is CASSLEAIYEQYF.

The table lists this clonotype with a few counts. V gene TRBV20-1 combines with J gene TRBJ2-7; D uncertain. The CDR3 has 14 amino acids. V lost 0 bases and J 1 base, leaving 10 bases between the germline ends. Per the germline V gene, CDR1 is DFQATT and CDR2 is SNEGSKA (reference sequence). CDR3 nucleotides: TGCAGTGCTAGAGATCGTCTCGGGTCCTACGAGCAGTACTTC. Its protein is CSARDRLGSYEQYF.

With respect to this clonotype: A much larger clone lies a single base off, so this may be a read error. The genes are TRBV28 and TRBJ2-1; 8 bases are shared with TRBD2. Germline CDR1 reads MDHEN; CDR2 reads SYDVKM. CDR3 size: 15 residues. The junction had 13 bases not matched to a gene; V was cut back by 10 bases and J by 5 bases. The CDR3 sequence: CANSPSGGRHNEQFF. CDR3 DNA sequence: TGTGCCAACAGCCCCTCGGGGGGGCGACACAATGAGCAGTTCTTC.

On this clonotype itself: With a much larger clone just one base away, this may be a read error. The chain uses TRBV10-1 and TRBJ2-6; TRBD1 is a possible D gene (6 bases). V lost 2 bases to trimming and J lost 2 bases, with 16 bases between them. Germline loops: CDR1 WNHNN, CDR2 SYGVQD (reference sequence). The CDR3 is 18 amino acids. The CDR3: CASSETKTGPPGANVLTF. The CDR3 nucleotides read TGCGCCAGCAGTGAGACCAAGACAGGACCACCTGGGGCCAACGTCCTGACTTTC.

This clonotype was seen more than once but under ten times. The rearrangement uses TRBV29-1 and TRBJ2-1; TRBD1 matches at 8 bases. Germline CDR1 is SQVTM and CDR2 is ANQGSEA. The CDR3 loop spans 14 amino acids. V was pared by 2 bases and J by 4 bases, with 4 bases of the junction left unmatched. The CDR3 loop reads CSVEIQGVYNEQFF. In nucleotides, the CDR3 is TGCAGCGTTGAAATACAGGGGGTTTACAATGAGCAGTTCTTC.

Turning to this clonotype: It may be a read error: a sequence one base away is much more abundant. As DNA, the CDR3 is TGCAGTACTAGACCCAGGGGAGGGACTGAAGCTTTCTTT. This gives the protein CSTRPRGGTEAFF. The chain couples TRBV20-1 to TRBJ1-1; a weak D match, TRBD1 (6 bases). Per the germline V gene, CDR1 is DFQATT and CDR2 is SNEGSKA (reference sequence). The CDR3 totals 13 residues.

This clonotype was detected many times. The rearrangement joins TRBV7-9 to TRBJ2-1; 12 nucleotides align to TRBD2. Trimming took 3 bases from V and 7 from J; bases not matched to a gene: 4. This CDR3 has 15 amino acids. Germline V gives CDR1 SEHNR, CDR2 FQNEAQ (reference sequence). The CDR3 DNA is TGTGCCAGCAGCTTTGAACTAGCGGGGGGTAATGAGCAGTTCTTC. Translation gives CASSFELAGGNEQFF.